This T cell receptor beta chain was obtained from a study of cytomegalovirus exposure and HLA in healthy donors. The approximately 120-subject validation cohort, separate from the approximately 670-subject first cohort, included the donors. TCRdb keeps only in-frame clones here, not all; method: immunoSEQ multiplex PCR. This repertoire shows approximately 160,000 clones, about 95% found once; its top ten account for about 0.89%. From germline, CDR1 is SGHNT and CDR2 YYREEE (reference sequence). V lost 0 bases to trimming and J lost 4 bases, with 8 bases between them. This CDR3 contains 13 residues. Points on this clone: Antigen unknown. Other DNA sequences in the same sample also yield this CDR3.

The study's findings and limits: In vitro confirmation showed three CMV-associated chains to be CMV antigen specific.

This clonotype was sampled from a woman aged 18-35 years in good health and CMV-seronegative. V is TRBV5-4 and J is TRBJ2-7; tentative D call: TRBD1 (5 bases). Source material: PBMCs. The CDR3 DNA follows: TGTGCCAGCAGCTTGGAAGGGGCATACGAGCAGTACTTC. The encoded protein is CASSLEGAYEQYF.